The present T cell receptor beta chain was sequenced within a study of blood T cell repertoires in COVID-19. Whole-study context: Italy, Spain and the United States were the sources of the convalescent and acute COVID-19 samples. Nucleic acid was either cDNA or gDNA, and it came from T cells, B-cell-depleted T cells, or PBMCs.

Germline assignment: CDR1 LGHNA and CDR2 YSLEER. This CDR3 has 15 amino acids. The V end lost 0 bases, the J end lost 5 bases, and 13 bases lay between the germline ends. As processed by the authors: By means of reference gene primer amplification, nucleated cell counts were estimated. Sequenced by immunoSEQ multiplex PCR; TCRdb stores in-frame clones only, minus some. The V and J calls and the clone size are those of that table, but D and trimming were determined from the DNA. The sample consists of tens of thousands of clones, more than 65% of them appearing once. The sequence was obtained from a woman of 80 years or more with active or convalescent COVID-19. The chain carries TRBV4-3 and TRBJ2-5, with a possible D match to TRBD2 (7 bases). Sequencing input: peripheral blood. The CDR3 region has the DNA TGCGCCAGCAGCCAAGAGGGGGGGCTTGGGGAGACCCAGTACTTC. Translation gives CASSQEGGLGETQYF.